Many counts were recorded for the clone carrying this TCR beta chain. The antigen is undetermined. This entry belongs to a study of tumor and adjacent non-tumor tissue in lung cancer. A modified ARM-PCR protocol with three rounds of nested PCR amplified TCRbeta. TCRdb independently ran MiXCR on the multiplex PCR reads; one entry per CDR3 protein. The table records approximately 120,000 distinct CDR3 sequences, over 55% of them present only once. No cell sorting was done before RNA was extracted from the tissue. Distant lung tissue was collected more than 3 cm away from the tumor edge. The CDR3 has 19 residues. From germline, CDR1 is MGHRA and CDR2 YSYEKL. With 1 base clipped from V and 1 base from J, the junction kept 10 bases outside the gene matches. Findings of the study overall: Significantly higher TCR diversity was found in tumor than normal lung. Normal lung showed higher cumulative top 100 clone frequency than tumor.

The clonotype comes from a man aged 60 to 69 with non-small cell lung cancer. The specimen sequenced was distant non-tumor lung tissue. The gene calls are TRBV4-1 and TRBJ2-2, with TRBD2 identical over 9 bases. This CDR3 reads CASSQVIVASGVNTGELFF. Here the CDR3 DNA reads TGCGCCAGCAGCCAAGTAATTGTAGCTAGCGGGGTGAACACCGGGGAGCTGTTTTTT.